This T cell receptor (beta chain) appears in the sequencing data of a study of radiotherapy plus CTLA-4 blockade in lung cancer. Generated by immunoSEQ multiplex PCR, the TCRdb table keeps only in-frame clones and is missing some. The table shows tens of thousands of clones, with 77% occurring only once. The CDR3 covers 16 residues. Germline values: CDR1 LGHNA, CDR2 YSLEER. Trimming removed 4 bases from V and 4 bases from J; junction bases left unmatched: 6. Points on this clone: Its specificity is not known.

Study results and limitations: Peripheral blood showed expansion of tumor-derived TCR clones after radiotherapy and ipilimumab. Interferon-beta, together with early blood T cell clone dynamics, reportedly best predicted response.

The chain is built from TRBV4-3 and TRBJ2-6; TRBD1 matches 8 bases. This specimen consisted of peripheral blood, obtained from a patient treated with radiotherapy plus ipilimumab. The clonotype originates from a human donor with non-small cell lung cancer who had a partial response to radiotherapy plus ipilimumab. CDR3 protein: CASSPGQGTGANVLTF. The CDR3 coding sequence is TGCGCCAGCAGCCCCGGACAGGGAACCGGGGCCAACGTCCTGACTTTC.